This TCR beta chain was recovered during a study of blood T cell repertoires in COVID-19. Overall study: COVID-19 samples, acute and convalescent, were from the United States, Italy and Spain.

The protocol was immunoSEQ multiplex PCR, while the TCRdb copy is restricted to in-frame clones and leaves out a portion. The data contain about 140,000 clones, approximately 90% of them singletons. This clonotype originated in a human donor with COVID-19, enrolled during active disease. The donor label of this sample is uncertain. What was sequenced was peripheral blood.

The CDR3 protein is CASSDGTGGFSSYEQYF. In DNA form, the CDR3 reads TGCGCCAGCAGCGACGGGACAGGGGGCTTTTCTTCCTACGAGCAGTACTTC. The chain combines TRBV5-1 with TRBJ2-7, with TRBD1 matching 12 bases. The CDR3 has 17 residues. The germline V gene has CDR1 SGHRS and CDR2 YFSETQ. With V trimmed by 4 bases and J by 1 base, 9 bases remained unmatched.